The present T cell receptor (beta chain) was sequenced within a study of blood T cell repertoires in COVID-19. Across the study: The United States, Italy and Spain were the sources of the acute and convalescent COVID-19 samples. PBMCs, B-cell-depleted T cells, or T cells were the source of the cDNA or gDNA that made up the material.

As processed by the authors: Estimates of nucleated cell counts were drawn from the amplification of reference gene primers. TCRdb keeps only in-frame clones here, not all; method: immunoSEQ multiplex PCR. That table is the source of V, J and clone size, and D and trimming were worked out from the DNA. The profile shows about 190,000 clones, approximately 84% of them singletons. Looked up from germline, CDR1 is MNHGY and CDR2 is SAAAGT. The CDR3 runs 23 residues. With 6 bases removed from V and 4 bases from J, the gap between germline ends came to 40 bases. The chain links TRBV6-8 to TRBJ2-1, with D tentatively TRBD2 (5 bases). The clonotype comes from a woman aged 70-85 years with active or convalescent COVID-19. The sequenced sample was peripheral blood. As DNA, the CDR3 is TGTGCCAGCAGGAACTTTAAAGAACGGGGAGAGGTCACCACCCCATCAATATACAATGAGCAGTTCTTC. Translating gives CASRNFKERGEVTTPSIYNEQFF.